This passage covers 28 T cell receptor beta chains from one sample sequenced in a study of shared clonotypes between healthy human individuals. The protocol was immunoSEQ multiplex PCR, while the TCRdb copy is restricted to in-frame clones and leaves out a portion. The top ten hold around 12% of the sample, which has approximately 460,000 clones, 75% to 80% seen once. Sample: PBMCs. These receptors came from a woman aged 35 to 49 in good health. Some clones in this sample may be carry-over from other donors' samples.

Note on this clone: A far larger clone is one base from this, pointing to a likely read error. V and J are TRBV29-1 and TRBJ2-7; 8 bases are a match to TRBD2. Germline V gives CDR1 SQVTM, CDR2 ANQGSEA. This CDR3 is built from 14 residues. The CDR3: CSVIRAGEVYGQYF. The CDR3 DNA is TGCAGCGTTATTAGAGCGGGAGAGGTGTACGGGCAGTACTTC.

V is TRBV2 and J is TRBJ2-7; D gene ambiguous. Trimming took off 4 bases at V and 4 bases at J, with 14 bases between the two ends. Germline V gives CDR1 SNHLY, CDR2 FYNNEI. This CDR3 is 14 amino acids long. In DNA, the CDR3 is TGTGCCAGCAGTGGAGCAGTGGAGCAATACGAGCAGTACTTC. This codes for CASSGAVEQYEQYF.

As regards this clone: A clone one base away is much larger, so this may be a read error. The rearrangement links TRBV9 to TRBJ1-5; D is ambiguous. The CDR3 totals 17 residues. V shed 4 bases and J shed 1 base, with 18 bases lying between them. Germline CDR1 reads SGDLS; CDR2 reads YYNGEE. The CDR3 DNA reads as TGTGCCAGCAGCAAGTCTCCCTGGGCGGGGAGCAATCAGCCCCAGCATTTT. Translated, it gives CASSKSPWAGSNQPQHF.

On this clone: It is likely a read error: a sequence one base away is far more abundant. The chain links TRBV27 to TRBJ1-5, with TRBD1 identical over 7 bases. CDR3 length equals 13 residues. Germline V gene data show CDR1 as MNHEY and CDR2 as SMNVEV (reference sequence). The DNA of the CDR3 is TGTGCCACATCACAGGGGTACAATCAGCCCCATCATTTT. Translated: CATSQGYNQPHHF.

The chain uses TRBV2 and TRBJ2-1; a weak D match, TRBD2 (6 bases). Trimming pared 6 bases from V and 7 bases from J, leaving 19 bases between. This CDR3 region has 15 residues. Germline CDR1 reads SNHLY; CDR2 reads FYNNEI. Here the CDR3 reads CASRAASGSGNEQFF. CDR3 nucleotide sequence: TGTGCCAGCAGAGCTGCTTCCGGGAGTGGAAATGAGCAGTTCTTC.

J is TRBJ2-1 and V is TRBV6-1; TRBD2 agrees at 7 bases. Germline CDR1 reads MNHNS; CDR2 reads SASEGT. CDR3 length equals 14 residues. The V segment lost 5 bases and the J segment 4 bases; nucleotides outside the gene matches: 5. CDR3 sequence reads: CASSSSGRYNEQFF. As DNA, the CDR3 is TGTGCCAGCAGTTCTAGCGGAAGATACAATGAGCAGTTCTTC.

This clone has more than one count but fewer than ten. The CDR3 coding sequence is TGTGCCTGGAGTCTGGGGACAGCCCTCTACGAGCAGTACTTC. This encodes CAWSLGTALYEQYF. The chain links TRBV30 to TRBJ2-7, with 7 bases identical to TRBD1. Looked up from germline, CDR1 is GTSNPN and CDR2 is SVGIG (reference sequence). The CDR3 spans 14 residues. V shed 2 bases, J shed 3 bases, and the junction held 7 bases outside the gene matches.

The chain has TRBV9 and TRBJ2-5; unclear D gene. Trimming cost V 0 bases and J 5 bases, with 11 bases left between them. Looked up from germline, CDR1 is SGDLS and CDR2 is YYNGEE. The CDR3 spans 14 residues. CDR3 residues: CASSVDPRRETQYF. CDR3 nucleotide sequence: TGTGCCAGCAGCGTAGATCCCAGGCGGGAGACCCAGTACTTC.

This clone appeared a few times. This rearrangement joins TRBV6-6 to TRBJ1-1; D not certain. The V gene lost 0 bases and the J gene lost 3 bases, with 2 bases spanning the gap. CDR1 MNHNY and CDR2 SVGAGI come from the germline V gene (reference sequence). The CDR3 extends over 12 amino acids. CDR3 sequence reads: CASSYSDTEAFF. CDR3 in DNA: TGTGCCAGCAGTTACTCGGACACTGAAGCTTTCTTT.

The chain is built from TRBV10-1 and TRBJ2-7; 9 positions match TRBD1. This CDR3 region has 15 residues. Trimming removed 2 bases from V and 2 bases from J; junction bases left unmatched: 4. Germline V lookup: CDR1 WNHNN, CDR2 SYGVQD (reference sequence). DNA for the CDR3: TGCGCCAGCAGTGAGGGACAGGGGTGCGCCTACGAGCAGTACTTC. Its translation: CASSEGQGCAYEQYF.

As DNA, the CDR3 is TGCGCCAGCAGCACCGGAGGAGGGTTGGTTAGCTATGGCTACACCTTC. This encodes CASSTGGGLVSYGYTF. This chain links TRBV5-1 with TRBJ1-2; D call uncertain. Germline CDR1 and CDR2: SGHRS and YFSETQ. This CDR3 has 16 amino acids. The germline V and J ends were trimmed by 4 bases and 4 bases, with 20 bases remaining between them. The whole variable domain, filled in from reference TRBV5-1 and TRBJ1-2, reads KAGVTQTPRYLIKTRGQQVTLSCSPISGHRSVSWYQQTPGQGLQFLFEYFSETQRNKGNFPGRFSGRQFSNSRSEMNVSTLELGDSALYLCASSTGGGLVSYGYTFGSGTRLTVV.

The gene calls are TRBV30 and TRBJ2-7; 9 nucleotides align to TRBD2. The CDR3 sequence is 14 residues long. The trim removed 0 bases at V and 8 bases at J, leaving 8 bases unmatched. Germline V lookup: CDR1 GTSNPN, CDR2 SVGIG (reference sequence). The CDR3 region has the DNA TGTGCCTGGAGTGTAGGGGTAGCGGGAGAACAGCAGTACTTC. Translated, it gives CAWSVGVAGEQQYF.

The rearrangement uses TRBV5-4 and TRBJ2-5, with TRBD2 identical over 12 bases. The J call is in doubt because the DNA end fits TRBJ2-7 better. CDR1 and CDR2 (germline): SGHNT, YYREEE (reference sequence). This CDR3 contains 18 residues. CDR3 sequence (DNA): TGTGCCAGCAGCTTGGGGGCTAGCGGGAGGGCCTTCTCCTACGAGCAGTACTTC. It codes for CASSLGASGRAFSYEQYF.

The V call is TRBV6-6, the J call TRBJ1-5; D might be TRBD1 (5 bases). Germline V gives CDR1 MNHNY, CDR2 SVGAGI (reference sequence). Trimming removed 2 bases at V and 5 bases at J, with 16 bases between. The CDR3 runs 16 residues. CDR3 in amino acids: CASSYPGVRGDQPQHF. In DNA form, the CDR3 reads TGTGCCAGCAGTTACCCCGGGGTTAGAGGGGATCAGCCCCAGCATTTT.

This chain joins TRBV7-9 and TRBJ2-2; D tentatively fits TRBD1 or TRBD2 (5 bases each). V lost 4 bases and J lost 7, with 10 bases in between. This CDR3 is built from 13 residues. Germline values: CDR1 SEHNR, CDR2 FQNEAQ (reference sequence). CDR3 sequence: CASSWDGGGELFF. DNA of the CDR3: TGTGCCAGCAGCTGGGACGGCGGCGGGGAGCTGTTTTTT.

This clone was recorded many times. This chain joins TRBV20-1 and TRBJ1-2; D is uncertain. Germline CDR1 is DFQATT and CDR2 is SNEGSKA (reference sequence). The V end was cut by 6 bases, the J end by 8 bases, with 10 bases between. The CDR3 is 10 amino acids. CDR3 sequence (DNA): TGCAGTGCAGCCTTGGGAGGCTACACCTTC. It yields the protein CSAALGGYTF.

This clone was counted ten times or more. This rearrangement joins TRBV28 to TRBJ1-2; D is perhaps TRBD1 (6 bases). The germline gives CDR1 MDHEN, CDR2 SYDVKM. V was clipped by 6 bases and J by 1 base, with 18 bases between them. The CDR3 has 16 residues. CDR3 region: CASSKLWTDHNYGYTF. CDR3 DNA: TGTGCCAGCAGCAAACTCTGGACAGACCATAACTATGGCTACACCTTC.

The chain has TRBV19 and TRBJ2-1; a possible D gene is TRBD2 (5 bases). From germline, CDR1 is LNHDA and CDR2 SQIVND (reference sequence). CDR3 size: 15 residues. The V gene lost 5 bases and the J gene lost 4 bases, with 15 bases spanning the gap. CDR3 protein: CASSPRTGPYNEQFF. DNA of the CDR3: TGTGCCAGTAGTCCCCGGACTGGACCATACAATGAGCAGTTCTTC.

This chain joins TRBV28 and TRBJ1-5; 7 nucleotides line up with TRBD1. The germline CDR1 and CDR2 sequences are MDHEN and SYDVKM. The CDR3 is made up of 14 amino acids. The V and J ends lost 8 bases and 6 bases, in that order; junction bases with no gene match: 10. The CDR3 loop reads CASSYPGGGQPQHF. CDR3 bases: TGTGCCAGCTCGTATCCAGGGGGGGGTCAGCCCCAGCATTTT.

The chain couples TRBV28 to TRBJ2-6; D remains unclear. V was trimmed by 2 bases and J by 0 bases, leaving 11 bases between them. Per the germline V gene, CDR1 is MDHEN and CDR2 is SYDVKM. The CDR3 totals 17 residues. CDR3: CASSLRRSLSGANVLTF. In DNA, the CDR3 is TGTGCCAGCAGTTTACGGCGGAGCCTCTCTGGGGCCAACGTCCTGACTTTC.

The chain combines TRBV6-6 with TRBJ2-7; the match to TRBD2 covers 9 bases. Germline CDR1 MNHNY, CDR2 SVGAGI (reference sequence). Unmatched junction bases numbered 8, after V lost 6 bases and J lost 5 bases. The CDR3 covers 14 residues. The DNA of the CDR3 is TGTGCCAGCAGCGTAGCGGGGGCTCTGGACGAGCAGTACTTC. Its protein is CASSVAGALDEQYF.

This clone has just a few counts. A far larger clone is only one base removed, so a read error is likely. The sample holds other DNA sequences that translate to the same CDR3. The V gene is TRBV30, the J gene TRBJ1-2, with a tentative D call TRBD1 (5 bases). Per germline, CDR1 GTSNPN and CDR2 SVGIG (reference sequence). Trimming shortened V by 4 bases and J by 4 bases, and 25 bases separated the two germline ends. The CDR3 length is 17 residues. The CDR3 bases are TGTGCCTGGACCTTCAGGGAGTACCGCCTCGCCGGCTATGGCTACACCTTC. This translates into CAWTFREYRLAGYGYTF.

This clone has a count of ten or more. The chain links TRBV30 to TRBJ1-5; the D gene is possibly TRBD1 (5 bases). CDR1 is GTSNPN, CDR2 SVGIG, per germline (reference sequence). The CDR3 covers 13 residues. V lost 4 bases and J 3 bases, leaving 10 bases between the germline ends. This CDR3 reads CAWTRDLNQPQHF. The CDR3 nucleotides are TGTGCCTGGACCCGGGACCTCAATCAGCCCCAGCATTTT.

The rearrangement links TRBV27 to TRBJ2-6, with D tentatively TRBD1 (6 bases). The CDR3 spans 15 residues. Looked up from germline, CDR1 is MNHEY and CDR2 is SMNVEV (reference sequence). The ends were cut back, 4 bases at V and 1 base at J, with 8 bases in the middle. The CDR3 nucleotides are TGTGCCAGCAGTTCCGGACAGTCTGGGGCCAACGTCCTGACTTTC. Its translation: CASSSGQSGANVLTF. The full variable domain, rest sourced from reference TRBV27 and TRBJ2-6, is EAQVTQNPRYLITVTGKKLTVTCSQNMNHEYMSWYRQDPGLGLRQIYYSMNVEVTDKGDVPEGYKVSRKEKRNFPLILESPSPNQTSLYFCASSSGQSGANVLTFGAGSRLTVL.

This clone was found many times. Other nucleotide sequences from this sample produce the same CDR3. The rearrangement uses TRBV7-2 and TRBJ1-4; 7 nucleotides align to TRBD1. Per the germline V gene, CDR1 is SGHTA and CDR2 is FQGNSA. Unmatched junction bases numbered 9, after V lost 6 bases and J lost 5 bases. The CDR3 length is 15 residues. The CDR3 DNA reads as TGTGCCAGCAGGTTACGTTCAGGGGGGAATGAAAAACTGTTTTTT. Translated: CASRLRSGGNEKLFF.

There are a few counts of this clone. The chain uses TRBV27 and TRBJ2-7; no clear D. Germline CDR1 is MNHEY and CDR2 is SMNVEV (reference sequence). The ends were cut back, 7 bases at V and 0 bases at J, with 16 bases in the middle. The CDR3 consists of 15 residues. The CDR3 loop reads CASMFFGGSSYEQYF. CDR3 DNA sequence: TGTGCCAGCATGTTTTTCGGCGGAAGCTCCTACGAGCAGTACTTC.

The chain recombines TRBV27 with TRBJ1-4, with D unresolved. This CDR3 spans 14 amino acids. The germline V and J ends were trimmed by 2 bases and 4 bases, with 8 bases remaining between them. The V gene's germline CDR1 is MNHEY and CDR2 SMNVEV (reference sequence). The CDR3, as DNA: TGTGCCAGCAGTTTAGGAGGGTATAATGAAAAACTGTTTTTT. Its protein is CASSLGGYNEKLFF.

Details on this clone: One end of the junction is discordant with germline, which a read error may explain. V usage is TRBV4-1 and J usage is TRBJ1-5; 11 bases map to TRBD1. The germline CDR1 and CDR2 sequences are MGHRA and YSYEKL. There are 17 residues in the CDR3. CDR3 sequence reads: CASRQDPGQGANQPQHF. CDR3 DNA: TGCGCCAGCAGACAAGATCCCGGACAGGGGGCTAATCAGCCCCAGCATTTT.